This paragraph reports one TCR beta chain. This record belongs to a study of shared clonotypes between healthy human individuals. Germline V gene sequence: CDR1 SNHLY, CDR2 FYNNEI. The CDR3 has 12 residues. V was clipped by 8 bases and J by 10 bases, with 15 bases between them. Several immunoSEQ plates held equal portions of the genomic DNA taken from each subset. This table comes from immunoSEQ multiplex PCR, and its TCRdb copy is limited to in-frame clones, with some not included. The table lists 2 million to 2.5 million clones, 85% to 95% of them singletons. V is TRBV2 and J is TRBJ2-4, with D unclear. The clonotype was recovered from a man younger than 35 in good health. Material for sequencing was naive CD4+ T cells sorted from blood. Subset here: CD45RA+ positively selected. Here the CDR3 reads CASAEGPGIQYF. For the CDR3, the DNA is TGTGCCAGCGCGGAAGGGCCCGGGATTCAGTACTTC.